Listed below are T cell receptor beta chains from one sample, sequenced in a study of T cells after yellow fever vaccination. TCRdb used MiXCR to reprocess the 5' RACE reads, holding one entry per CDR3 protein. The sample has 450,000 to 600,000 distinct CDR3 sequences, approximately 16% seen once. The starting material was PBMCs, obtained more than 4 days after the first yellow fever vaccination. The receptors come from a man younger than 35 who received the YFV17D yellow fever vaccine. The CDR3 runs from the conserved cysteine through the conserved F or W. D genes are given only for firm matches. Expanded clones are given a class, and other clones once, few, many or no size at all.

clone size	J gene	V gene	D gene	CDR3 length	CDR3 DNA	CDR3 protein
-	TRBJ2-7	TRBV7-6	-	15	TGTGCCAGCAGCCCTGGAGGGGGGACCACCTACGAGCAGTACTTC	CASSPGGGTTYEQYF
few	TRBJ2-7	TRBV20-1	-	13	TGCAGTGCGAGTCCCTTAGATCCTGCGGGACACATCTTC	CSASPLDPAGHIF
many	TRBJ2-5	TRBV29-1	-	11	TGCAGCGTTGAGGACCAAGAGACCCAGTACTTC	CSVEDQETQYF
-	TRBJ2-5	TRBV27	-	16	TGTGCCAGCAGTTTATCGGGCGGACTCGTACGGCGGACCCAGTACTTC	CASSLSGGLVRRTQYF
-	TRBJ2-5	TRBV4-2	-	15	TGTGCCAGCAGCCAAGGGGTAGTGGGCCAAGAGACCCAGCACTTC	CASSQGVVGQETQHF
-	TRBJ2-1	TRBV4-2	TRBD2	14	TGTGCCAGGAGCCTCGGACTAGCGGCCAATGAGCAGTTCTTC	CARSLGLAANEQFF
few	TRBJ1-5	TRBV5-8	-	15	TGTGCCAGCAGCACAGGACAGAACAGCAATCAGCCCCAGCATTTT	CASSTGQNSNQPQHF
many	TRBJ2-5	TRBV4-1	-	15	TGCGCCAGCAGCCAACCGGGACAGACTAGGGAGACCCAGTACTTC	CASSQPGQTRETQYF
-	TRBJ1-1	TRBV7-9	-	12	TGTGCCAGCTTCACGGGGAACACTGAAGCTTTCTTT	CASFTGNTEAFF
-	TRBJ1-4	TRBV5-5	-	13	TGTGCCAGCAGCAGAGGACAGAATGAAAAACTGTTTTTT	CASSRGQNEKLFF
few	TRBJ1-5	TRBV6-5	-	16	TGTGCCAGCAGTTTAAGGCCAGTCTGGCCCAATCAGCCCCAGCATTTT	CASSLRPVWPNQPQHF
-	TRBJ1-2	TRBV23-1	-	11	TGCGCCACGCGGGGGGCGACTAACTACACCTTC	CATRGATNYTF
few	TRBJ2-7	TRBV6-2/TRBV6-3	TRBD1	14	TGTGCCAGCTCCCCCGGGACAGGGGTTGCCGAGCAGTACTTC	CASSPGTGVAEQYF
-	TRBJ1-5	TRBV4-3	-	15	TGCGCCAGCAGCCAAGATGCGCAGGGGAATCAGCCCCAGCATTTT	CASSQDAQGNQPQHF
few	TRBJ1-4	TRBV6-2/TRBV6-3	TRBD1	13	TGTGCCAGCAGTTACGACAGGGATGAAAAACTGTTTTTT	CASSYDRDEKLFF
-	TRBJ1-4	TRBV5-1	TRBD1	14	TGCGCCAGCAGCTCCGGGACAGGGGCAGAAAAACTGTTTTTT	CASSSGTGAEKLFF
few	TRBJ2-3	TRBV20-1	TRBD1	15	TGCAGTGCCACGACACAGGGGTTCGTTACAGATACGCAGTATTTT	CSATTQGFVTDTQYF
-	TRBJ1-1	TRBV18	-	14	TGTGCCAGCTCACCGCGCGCAGAAGGCGCTGAAGCTTTCTTT	CASSPRAEGAEAFF
-	TRBJ1-2	TRBV7-2	-	13	TGTGCCAGCAGCAATGTTCAGCTGAGGGGCTACACCTTC	CASSNVQLRGYTF
-	TRBJ2-3	TRBV18	TRBD1	16	TGTGCCAGCTCACCACCCGGGACAGCACTGGCAGATACGCAGTATTTT	CASSPPGTALADTQYF